This T cell receptor (beta chain) was retrieved from a study of CD8+ T cells in alopecia areata. The wider study: Treated patients received oral tofacitinib, 5 to 10 mg twice daily. A 6-month period off drug followed tofacitinib, which lasted 6 to 18 months. Findings and caveats of the study: Tofacitinib significantly brought down scalp clonality and expanded CD8+ clones among top 100. In lesional scalp, particularly from alopecia totalis/universalis, clonality was higher than in normal scalp.

The authors extracted RNA and reverse transcribed it into cDNA as the sequencing template. Libraries were prepared by immunoSEQ multiplex PCR; TCRdb keeps only in-frame clonotypes and omits some of them. The table includes around 270,000 clones, roughly 60% detected once. This clone was counted between two and nine times. Its antigen is unidentified. V gave up 8 bases and J gave up 2 bases, with 12 bases separating them. Germline CDR1 is SNHLY and CDR2 is FYNNEI. This CDR3 contains 13 residues. Treatment indicated: oral pan-JAK inhibitor, 5-10 mg twice daily. The sample consisted of CD4+ T cells sorted from blood, taken at week 24, from a patient treated with tofacitinib. The gene calls are TRBV2 and TRBJ2-5; D is undetermined. The sequence was obtained from a human donor with alopecia areata. The CDR3 reads CASVFDVQETQYF. CDR3 nucleotides: TGTGCCAGCGTTTTCGACGTACAAGAGACCCAGTACTTC.